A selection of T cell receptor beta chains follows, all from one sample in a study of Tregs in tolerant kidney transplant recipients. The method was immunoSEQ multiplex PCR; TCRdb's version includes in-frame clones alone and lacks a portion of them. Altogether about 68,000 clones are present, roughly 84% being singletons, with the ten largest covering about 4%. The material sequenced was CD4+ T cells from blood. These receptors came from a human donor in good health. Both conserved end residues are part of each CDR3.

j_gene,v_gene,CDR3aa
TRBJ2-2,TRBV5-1,CASSLNGELFF
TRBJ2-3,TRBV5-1,CASSLTSGTDTQYF
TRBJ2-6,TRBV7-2,CASSFSGNGANVLTF
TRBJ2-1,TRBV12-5,CASGLPGLARGDEQFF
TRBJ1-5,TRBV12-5,CASGLVFGEGGQSNQPQHF
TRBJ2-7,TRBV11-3,CASSLGQASYEQYF
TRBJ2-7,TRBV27,CASSFVAGGVRGEQYF
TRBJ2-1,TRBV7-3,CASSSTTDNEQFF
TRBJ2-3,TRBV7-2,CASSLSDTQYF
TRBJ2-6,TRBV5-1,CASSLGPSANSGANVLTF
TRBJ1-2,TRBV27,CASRPQGEGFDYTF
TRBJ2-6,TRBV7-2,CASSSPLPSGANVLTF
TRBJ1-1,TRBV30,CAWSSSQLREYTEAFF
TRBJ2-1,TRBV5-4,CASSEDGALYNEQFF
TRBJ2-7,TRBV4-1,CASSPLAGISYEQYF
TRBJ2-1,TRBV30,CAWKGTSGAEQFF
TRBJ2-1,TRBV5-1,CASSLGTSGNYNEQFF
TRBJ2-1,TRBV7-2,CASSLGLAGVNSYNEQFF
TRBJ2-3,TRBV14,CASSQGWGRGAIQKTSTDTQYF
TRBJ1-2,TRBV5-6,CASSFRLDGYTF
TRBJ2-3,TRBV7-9,CASSSRIPLSTDTQYF
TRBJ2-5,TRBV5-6,CASSWGTGPAYQETQYF
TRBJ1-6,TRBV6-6,CASSSNRGPDSPLHF
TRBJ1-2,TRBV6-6,CASSYSGANYGYTF
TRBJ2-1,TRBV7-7,CASSFSSASGYNEQFF
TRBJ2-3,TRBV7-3,CASSSGLGTDTQYF
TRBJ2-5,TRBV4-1,CASSLLPLETQYF
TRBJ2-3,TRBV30,CAWSSGGAWRTQYF
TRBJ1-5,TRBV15,CATSRESDSSNQPQHF
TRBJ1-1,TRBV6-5,CASSYDRGRAFF
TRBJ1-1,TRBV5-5,CASSETGRVLNTEAFF
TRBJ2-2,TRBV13,CASSTPRGTGELFF
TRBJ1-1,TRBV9,CASSVEETLNTEAFF
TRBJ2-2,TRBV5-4,CASILAGDNTGELFF
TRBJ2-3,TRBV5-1,CASSRGLAGDTQYF